This T cell receptor (beta chain) was observed in a study of spatial heterogeneity in lung cancer. Study-level points and caveats: Higher tumor mutation counts went along with higher counts of expanded intratumoral alpha and beta TCRs.

TCRdb passed the 5' RACE reads through MiXCR, listing each CDR3 protein once. The table has fewer than 20,000 distinct CDR3 sequences, roughly 7.3% seen once; the top ten hold around 20%. Time point specified: sample taken at primary tumor resection. There are many counts of this clonotype. What it binds is unknown. The sequence was collected from a female donor with early-stage non-small cell lung cancer. This specimen consisted of lung tumor tissue, obtained at surgery.

CDR3 in DNA: TGCGCCAGCAGCGGTACCATGAACACTGAAGCTTTCTTT. This sequence encodes CASSGTMNTEAFF. The chain uses TRBV4-1 and TRBJ1-1; D uncertain. This CDR3 is 13 amino acids long. The V and J ends lost 5 bases and 0 bases respectively, with 7 bases between them. CDR1 MGHRA and CDR2 YSYEKL come from the germline V gene.